This T cell receptor beta chain is drawn from a study of siplizumab effects on memory and regulatory T cells. Whole-study findings and limits: Naive T cell populations appeared to exhibit greater diversity than memory cells and appeared to be major alloresponse contributors. Some alloreactive sequences were traceable to unstimulated CD4+ memory cells, and siplizumab significantly reduced them.

The CDR3 spans 15 residues. Germline values: CDR1 SGHNT, CDR2 YYREEE (reference sequence). With 4 bases removed from V and 7 bases from J, the gap between germline ends came to 18 bases. Some clones are missing from TCRdb's copy, which holds only in-frame ones; the method was immunoSEQ multiplex PCR. The table has over 85,000 clones, 93% seen once. With regard to this clone: Its antigen is not identified.

The sequencing input was CD8+ T cells sorted from blood. This TCR came from a human donor in good health. The chain joins TRBV5-4 to TRBJ2-4, with D perhaps given as TRBD1 or TRBD2 (7 bases each). The CDR3 sequence: CASSPLRGGGNIQYF. The DNA of the CDR3 is TGTGCCAGCAGCCCGCTCAGGGGGGGTGGGAACATTCAGTACTTC.